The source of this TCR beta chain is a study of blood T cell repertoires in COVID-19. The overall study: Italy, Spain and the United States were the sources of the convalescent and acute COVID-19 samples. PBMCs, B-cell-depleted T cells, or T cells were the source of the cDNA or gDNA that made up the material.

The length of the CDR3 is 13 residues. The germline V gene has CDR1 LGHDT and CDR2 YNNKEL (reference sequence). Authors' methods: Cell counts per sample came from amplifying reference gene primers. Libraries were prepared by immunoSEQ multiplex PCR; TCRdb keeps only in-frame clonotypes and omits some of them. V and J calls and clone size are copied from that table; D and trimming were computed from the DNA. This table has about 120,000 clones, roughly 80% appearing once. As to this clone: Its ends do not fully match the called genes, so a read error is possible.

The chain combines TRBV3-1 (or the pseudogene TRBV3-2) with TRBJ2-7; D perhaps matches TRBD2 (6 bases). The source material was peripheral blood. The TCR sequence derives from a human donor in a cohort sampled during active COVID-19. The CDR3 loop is CASSQERGYGQYF. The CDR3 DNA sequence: TGTGCCAGCAGCCAAGAGCGGGGTTACGGGCAGTACTTC.